The 27 T cell receptor beta chains given below trace back to one sample, sequenced in a study of OX40 agonist ivuxolimab in advanced cancers. The method was the immunoSEQ multiplex PCR assay. TCRdb mirrors the immuneACCESS table, restricted to in-frame sequences. Some clones are absent from its copies; in checked studies, under half trace to an unresolved V gene, and the reason for the others is unknown. The sample table lists tens of thousands of clones, approximately 81% of them with a count of one. The biggest ten clones account for under 3% of the sample. Source: CD4+ or CD8+ T cells sorted from blood, taken in a trial of the OX40 agonist ivuxolimab. The receptors here all came from an adult with an advanced solid tumor such as melanoma, head and neck, liver or kidney cancer.

In this sample, this clone turned up a few times. This chain uses TRBV5-1 with TRBJ1-4; no clear D. Trimming stripped 2 bases from V and 3 bases from J, with 11 bases between. CDR1 and CDR2 (germline): SGHRS, YFSETQ. CDR3 size: 15 residues. For the CDR3, the DNA is TGCGCCAGCAGCTTTAGTCCCGCGCCTAATGAAAAACTGTTTTTT. It encodes CASSFSPAPNEKLFF.

With regard to this clone: One end of the junction varies from germline; a read error may be responsible. The rearrangement links TRBV9 to TRBJ2-2; 9 bases fit TRBD1. The length of the CDR3 is 16 residues. Germline CDR1 reads SGDLS; CDR2 reads YYNGEE. CDR3 in amino acids: CASSVLGQGNAGELFF. As DNA, the CDR3 is TGTGCCAGCAGCGTACTCGGACAGGGGAACGCCGGGGAGCTGTTTTTT. The full variable domain, with the rest looked up from reference TRBV9 and TRBJ2-2, is DSGVTQTPKHLITATGQRVTLRCSPRSGDLSVYWYQQSLDQGLQFLIQYYNGEERAKGNILERFSAQQFPDLHSELNLSSLELGDSALYFCASSVLGQGNAGELFFGEGSRLTVL.

The chain employs TRBV19 and TRBJ1-1, with 7 bases lining up with TRBD1. V lost 4 bases to trimming and J lost 1 base; unmatched junction nucleotides: 9. The V gene's germline CDR1 is LNHDA and CDR2 SQIVND (reference sequence). This CDR3 is built from 16 residues. In nucleotides, the CDR3 is TGTGCCAGTAGTACACGACAGGGATCCCCGAACACTGAAGCTTTCTTT. The encoded protein is CASSTRQGSPNTEAFF. Complete variable domain (other parts from reference TRBV19 and TRBJ1-1): DGGITQSPKYLFRKEGQNVTLSCEQNLNHDAMYWYRQDPGQGLRLIYYSQIVNDFQKGDIAEGYSVSREKKESFPLTVTSAQKNPTAFYLCASSTRQGSPNTEAFFGQGTRLTVV.

This chain joins TRBV7-9 and TRBJ2-1; D is undetermined. Germline values: CDR1 SEHNR, CDR2 FQNEAQ (reference sequence). This CDR3 spans 12 amino acids. V was pared by 6 bases and J by 12 bases, with 15 bases between. The CDR3 nucleotides read TGTGCCAGCAGTCCCGACCGCGCAGGGCAGTTCTTC. Translation gives CASSPDRAGQFF.

The rearrangement uses TRBV18 and TRBJ2-7; 9 nucleotides align to TRBD1. Germline V gene sequence: CDR1 KGHSH, CDR2 LQKENI. The junction had 11 bases not matched to a gene; V was cut back by 6 bases and J by 5 bases. This CDR3 is built from 15 residues. This chain's CDR3 is CASSPTTGGENEQYF. In nucleotides, the CDR3 is TGTGCCAGCTCCCCGACGACAGGGGGTGAGAACGAGCAGTACTTC.

J is TRBJ1-2 and V is TRBV5-6; D is unresolved. The V and J ends lost 1 base and 2 bases respectively, with 3 bases between them. Per germline, CDR1 SGHDT and CDR2 YYEEEE. This CDR3 contains 12 residues. CDR3 sequence reads: CASSLQNYGYTF. In nucleotides, the CDR3 is TGTGCCAGCAGCTTGCAAAACTATGGCTACACCTTC.

The chain joins TRBV5-6 to TRBJ2-3, with D maybe TRBD1 (6 bases). The CDR3 spans 15 residues. Between the trimmed V and J ends, which lost 7 bases and 2 bases, there was a span of 17 bases. Per germline, CDR1 SGHDT and CDR2 YYEEEE. The CDR3 coding sequence is TGTGCCAGCCTCCGGCACAGGGCGGACACAGATACGCAGTATTTT. Translation: CASLRHRADTDTQYF.

This clone was detected a few times. Other nucleotide sequences in the sample specify the same CDR3. This chain connects TRBV19 to TRBJ2-1; no firm D call. This CDR3 comprises 11 residues. With 6 bases removed from V and 3 bases from J, the gap between germline ends came to 3 bases. Germline loops: CDR1 LNHDA, CDR2 SQIVND (reference sequence). In DNA form, the CDR3 reads TGTGCCAGTAGGGGCTACAATGAGCAGTTCTTC. It yields the protein CASRGYNEQFF.

The V gene is TRBV15, the J gene TRBJ2-1; TRBD1 is a possible D gene (5 bases). Germline CDR1 LNHNV, CDR2 YYDKDF (reference sequence). This CDR3 is built from 18 residues. The V end lost 0 bases, the J end lost 2 bases, and 17 bases lay between the germline ends. The CDR3 nucleotides read TGTGCCACCAGCAGAGATACCGACAGTCCTAGGGCCTACAATGAGCAGTTCTTC. This translates into CATSRDTDSPRAYNEQFF.

This chain connects TRBV6-1 to TRBJ1-2; possible D gene TRBD1, 5 bases. This CDR3 comprises 13 residues. Per germline, CDR1 MNHNS and CDR2 SASEGT. Trimming cost V 1 base and J 6 bases, with 9 bases left between them. The CDR3 nucleotides are TGTGCCAGCAGTGAAGAAGGGACGGATGGCTACACCTTC. Its protein product is CASSEEGTDGYTF.

In DNA form, the CDR3 reads TGTGCCAGCAGCCTCACAGGGACCTCCTACGAGCAGTACTTC. It translates to CASSLTGTSYEQYF. This chain links TRBV4-2 with TRBJ2-7; D may be TRBD1 (6 bases). Germline V gene data show CDR1 as LGHNA and CDR2 as YNFKEQ. This CDR3 is 14 amino acids long. The V end was cut by 4 bases, the J end by 0 bases, with 10 bases between.

The CDR3: CASIEFGHIDEQYF. CDR3 bases: TGTGCCAGCATAGAATTTGGACACATCGACGAGCAGTACTTC. The chain recombines TRBV6-1 with TRBJ2-7, with D possibly being TRBD1 (5 bases). With 7 bases removed from V and 5 bases from J, the gap between germline ends came to 18 bases. The CDR3 is 14 residues long. Germline V gene sequence: CDR1 MNHNS, CDR2 SASEGT.

The chain is built from TRBV2 and TRBJ2-3; D gene uncertain. The germline CDR1 and CDR2 sequences are SNHLY and FYNNEI. V gave up 7 bases and J gave up 0 bases, with 14 bases separating them. The CDR3 contains 15 residues. CDR3 amino acids: CASNKRFLSTDTQYF. In DNA, the CDR3 is TGTGCCAGCAACAAAAGATTCCTAAGCACAGATACGCAGTATTTT.

The V call is TRBV27, the J call TRBJ2-1; TRBD1 is a possible D gene (6 bases). The V end was cut by 5 bases, the J end by 2 bases, with 19 bases between. CDR3 length equals 17 residues. The germline CDR1 and CDR2 sequences are MNHEY and SMNVEV (reference sequence). The DNA of the CDR3 is TGTGCCAGCAGTCACTTCTCCAGGGGCCCTGCCTACAATGAGCAGTTCTTC. It yields the protein CASSHFSRGPAYNEQFF.

This rearrangement joins TRBV2 to TRBJ2-2, with no clear D. CDR1 and CDR2 from the germline V gene are SNHLY and FYNNEI. The CDR3 has 13 residues. V dropped 2 bases and J dropped 7 bases, with 8 bases sitting between them. The CDR3 is CASSELVGGELFF. DNA for the CDR3: TGTGCCAGCAGTGAACTAGTGGGCGGGGAGCTGTTTTTT.

This chain uses TRBV2 with TRBJ1-1; 9 bases map to TRBD1. The CDR3 is made up of 16 amino acids. V was pared by 6 bases and J by 1 base, with 9 bases of the junction left unmatched. Germline V CDR1 and CDR2: SNHLY, FYNNEI. The CDR3 reads CASSFGQGIGNTEAFF. The CDR3 DNA sequence: TGTGCCAGCAGCTTCGGACAGGGGATAGGGAACACTGAAGCTTTCTTT.

The rearrangement links TRBV9 to TRBJ1-4; a possible D gene is TRBD1 (6 bases). Trimming removed 0 bases from V and 8 bases from J, with 14 bases in between. This CDR3 is 15 amino acids long. The germline V gene encodes CDR1 SGDLS and CDR2 YYNGEE. This CDR3 is CASSVGSGQGEKLFF. In DNA form, the CDR3 reads TGTGCCAGCAGCGTAGGTTCCGGGCAGGGGGAAAAACTGTTTTTT.

The J gene is TRBJ1-3, the V gene TRBV27; weak D call: TRBD1 (5 bases). CDR1 is MNHEY and CDR2 is SMNVEV in the germline V gene (reference sequence). V shed 5 bases and J shed 8 bases, with 13 bases lying between them. The CDR3 runs to 13 residues. The CDR3 loop reads CASSPSGADTIYF. The DNA of the CDR3 is TGTGCCAGCAGTCCCTCCGGGGCGGACACCATATATTTT.

The chain couples TRBV19 to TRBJ2-1, with 12 bases identical to TRBD2. With 5 bases clipped from V and 0 bases from J, the junction kept 11 bases outside the gene matches. Per the germline V gene, CDR1 is LNHDA and CDR2 is SQIVND (reference sequence). The CDR3 has 19 amino acids. The chain's CDR3 is CASSPSRTSGRSSYNEQFF. CDR3 in DNA: TGTGCCAGTAGTCCCTCGCGTACTAGCGGGAGGAGCTCCTACAATGAGCAGTTCTTC.

The J gene is TRBJ1-1, the V gene TRBV5-1; 7 bases fit TRBD1. CDR1 and CDR2 (germline): SGHRS, YFSETQ. This CDR3 is built from 13 residues. With 0 bases clipped from V and 8 bases from J, the junction kept 4 bases outside the gene matches. In DNA, the CDR3 is TGCGCCAGCAGCTTGGTCGGGACAGAAGAAGCTTTCTTT. It codes for CASSLVGTEEAFF.

The rearrangement joins TRBV12-2 to TRBJ1-4. TRBV12-2 is listed as a pseudogene. The CDR3 spans 16 residues. CDR3: CASRSEMGATNEKLFF. CDR3 coding DNA: TGTGCAAGTCGCTCGGAGATGGGGGCAACTAATGAAAAACTGTTTTTT.

The CDR3 DNA reads TGTGCCTGGACCCTGGGCGGGAGGGTGACCACAGATACGCAGTATTTT. It encodes CAWTLGGRVTTDTQYF. The V and J genes are TRBV30 and TRBJ2-3, with 9 bases identical to TRBD2. CDR1 is GTSNPN, CDR2 SVGIG, per germline (reference sequence). The V segment lost 4 bases and the J segment 2 bases; nucleotides outside the gene matches: 10. CDR3 length: 16 amino acids.

The chain uses TRBV19 and TRBJ1-2; possible D gene TRBD1, 6 bases. The CDR3 sequence is 14 residues long. Germline CDR1 reads LNHDA; CDR2 reads SQIVND (reference sequence). Trimming removed 6 bases from V and 0 bases from J, with 11 bases in between. CDR3 in amino acids: CASSKDRTNYGYTF. CDR3 sequence (DNA): TGTGCCAGTAGCAAAGACAGGACTAACTATGGCTACACCTTC.

The table lists this clone with a count of one. The chain carries TRBV2 and TRBJ1-4, with D unclear. This CDR3 spans 15 amino acids. Trimming shortened V by 6 bases and J by 5 bases, and 16 bases separated the two germline ends. The germline V gene encodes CDR1 SNHLY and CDR2 FYNNEI. The DNA of the CDR3 is TGTGCCAGCAGGAGGGAGGGCCTCGGGAATGAAAAACTGTTTTTT. Its protein is CASRREGLGNEKLFF.

Only a few counts were recorded for this clone. At one of its ends the junction is not consistent with the germline gene, which may arise from a read error. Additional DNA sequences in this sample encode the identical CDR3. This sequence joins TRBV7-7 and TRBJ1-5; D ambiguous. Germline lookup yields CDR1 SSHAT and CDR2 FNYEAQ (reference sequence). The CDR3 has 13 amino acids. The CDR3 region has the DNA TGTGCTAGCAGCCCCGATTTAAATCAGCCCCAGCATTTT. Its protein product is CASSPDLNQPQHF.

The J gene is TRBJ2-3, the V gene TRBV14, with D unclear. Between the trimmed V and J ends, which lost 5 bases and 3 bases, there was a span of 3 bases. Germline CDR1 is SGHDN and CDR2 is FVKESK. The CDR3 extends over 11 amino acids. CDR3 residues: CASSSTDTQYF. The CDR3 DNA is TGTGCCAGCAGCTCGACAGATACGCAGTATTTT. The full variable domain, with the rest looked up from reference TRBV14 and TRBJ2-3, is EAGVTQFPSHSVIEKGQTVTLRCDPISGHDNLYWYRRVMGKEIKFLLHFVKESKQDESGMPNNRFLAERTGGTYSTLKVQPAELEDSGVYFCASSSTDTQYFGPGTRLTVL.

The DNA for the CDR3 is TGTGCCAGTAGTGTTAGGACAGGGGGCTACGAGCAGTACTTC. Residues: CASSVRTGGYEQYF. This chain links TRBV19 with TRBJ2-7, with 10 bases that match TRBD1. V trimming: 5 bases; J trimming: 3 bases; junction bases outside the gene matches: 4. Germline CDR1 reads LNHDA; CDR2 reads SQIVND (reference sequence). The CDR3 length is 14 residues.